These 8 T cell receptor beta chains originate from one sample sequenced in a study of cytomegalovirus exposure and HLA in healthy donors. Primers for the PCR totalled 60 Vbeta and 13 Jbeta. Here immunoSEQ multiplex PCR was the method, and the copy in TCRdb shows in-frame clones only, minus some. The table records 97,000 or so clones, approximately 70% of them present only once. The sequenced sample consisted of PBMCs. The receptors shown here come from a man in his fifties in good health and CMV-seronegative.

This chain joins TRBV10-3 and TRBJ2-3; 9 nucleotides align to TRBD2. Per the germline V gene, CDR1 is ENHRY and CDR2 is SYGVKD. The CDR3 runs 15 residues. V gave up 4 bases and J gave up 2 bases; unmatched junction bases: 4. In DNA, the CDR3 is TGTGCCATCAGTGTTAGCGGGGGCCTCACAGATACGCAGTATTTT. Translation: CAISVSGGLTDTQYF.

The chain is built from TRBV7-2 and TRBJ2-2; 10 bases fit TRBD1. CDR1 is SGHTA, CDR2 FQGNSA, per germline. Trimming at V came to 6 bases and at J to 1 base, leaving 2 bases not matched to a gene. There are 15 residues in the CDR3. CDR3: CASRGQGRNTGELFF. CDR3 nucleotide sequence: TGTGCCAGCAGGGGACAGGGGAGGAACACCGGGGAGCTGTTTTTT.

The rearrangement links TRBV4-1 to TRBJ2-1; D uncertain. Germline V gene data show CDR1 as MGHRA and CDR2 as YSYEKL. The CDR3 is 17 residues long. V lost 1 base, J lost 4 bases, and 17 bases lay in between. The CDR3 reads CASSQGRTTQVYNEQFF. The CDR3 DNA sequence: TGCGCCAGCAGCCAAGGTCGAACCACACAAGTTTACAATGAGCAGTTCTTC.

The J gene is TRBJ1-2, the V gene TRBV4-3, with 12 bases that match TRBD1. V dropped 6 bases and J dropped 4; count of bases not matched to a gene: 9. This CDR3 spans 16 amino acids. Germline CDR1 reads LGHNA; CDR2 reads YSLEER. CDR3 sequence: CASSKIPGQGAYGYTF. The CDR3 nucleotides read TGCGCCAGCAGTAAGATCCCGGGACAGGGGGCCTATGGCTACACCTTC.

The V and J genes are TRBV6-5 and TRBJ2-2; 7 nucleotides align to TRBD1. The CDR3 extends over 15 amino acids. Losses at the gene ends were 4 bases for V and 5 bases for J; bases not matched to a gene: 7. Germline loops: CDR1 MNHEY, CDR2 SVGAGI. CDR3 coding DNA: TGTGCCAGCAGTTCACACAGGGGCGGGACCGGGGAGCTGTTTTTT. This gives the protein CASSSHRGGTGELFF.

The gene calls are TRBV7-2 and TRBJ1-1; no definite D call. The CDR3 runs 14 residues. With 0 bases removed from V and 2 bases from J, the gap between germline ends came to 7 bases. Germline CDR1 and CDR2: SGHTA and FQGNSA. CDR3 nucleotide sequence: TGTGCCAGCAGCTTAGCTTACAGAAACACTGAAGCTTTCTTT. Encoded protein: CASSLAYRNTEAFF.

The V and J genes are TRBV4-3 and TRBJ1-6; D remains unclear. V gave up 2 bases and J gave up 10 bases, with 21 bases separating them. CDR3 size: 17 residues. CDR1 is LGHNA, CDR2 YSLEER, per germline. The CDR3 loop is CASSQPPYLALESPLHF. As DNA, the CDR3 is TGCGCCAGCAGCCAACCGCCATATTTGGCTCTTGAATCACCCCTCCACTTT.

The chain carries TRBV2 and TRBJ2-5, with 10 bases identical to TRBD2. The V gene's germline CDR1 is SNHLY and CDR2 FYNNEI. The CDR3 contains 15 residues. The J segment lost 5 bases and the V segment lost 10 bases, leaving 13 bases of the junction unmatched. DNA for the CDR3: TGTGCCACAAATGGCCTAGCGGGAGATGGGGAGACCCAGTACTTC. Translation gives CATNGLAGDGETQYF. The full variable domain, rest sourced from reference TRBV2 and TRBJ2-5, is EPEVTQTPSHQVTQMGQEVILRCVPISNHLYFYWYRQILGQKVEFLVSFYNNEISEKSEIFDDQFSVERPDGSNFTLKIRSTKLEDSAMYFCATNGLAGDGETQYFGPGTRLLVL.